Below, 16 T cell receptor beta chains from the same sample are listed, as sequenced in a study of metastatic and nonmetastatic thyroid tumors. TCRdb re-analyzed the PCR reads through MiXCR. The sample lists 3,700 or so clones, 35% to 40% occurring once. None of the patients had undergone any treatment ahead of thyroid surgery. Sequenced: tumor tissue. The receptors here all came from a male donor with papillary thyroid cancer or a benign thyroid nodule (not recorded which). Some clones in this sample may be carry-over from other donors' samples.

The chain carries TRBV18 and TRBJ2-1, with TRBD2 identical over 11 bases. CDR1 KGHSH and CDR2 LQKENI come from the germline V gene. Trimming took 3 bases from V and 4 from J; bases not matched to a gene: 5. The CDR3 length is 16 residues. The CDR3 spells CASSPPGTSGYNEQFF. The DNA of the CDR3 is TGTGCCAGCTCACCCCCCGGGACTAGCGGTTACAATGAGCAGTTCTTC.

CDR3 residues: CASSFDQGAGYGYTF. CDR3 DNA: TGTGCCAGCAGCTTTGATCAGGGCGCGGGGTATGGCTACACCTTC. The rearrangement links TRBV11-2 to TRBJ1-2; tentative D call: TRBD1 (5 bases). The germline gives CDR1 SGHAT, CDR2 FQNNGV. The CDR3 loop spans 15 amino acids. Trimming removed 3 bases at V and 5 bases at J, with 16 bases between.

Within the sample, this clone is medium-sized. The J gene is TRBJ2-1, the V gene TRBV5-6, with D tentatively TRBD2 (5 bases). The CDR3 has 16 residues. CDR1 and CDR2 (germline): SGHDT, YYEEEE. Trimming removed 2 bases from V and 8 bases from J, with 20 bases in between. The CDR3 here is CASSFPPGKVVDEQFF. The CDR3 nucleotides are TGTGCCAGCAGCTTTCCCCCGGGAAAGGTTGTGGATGAGCAGTTCTTC.

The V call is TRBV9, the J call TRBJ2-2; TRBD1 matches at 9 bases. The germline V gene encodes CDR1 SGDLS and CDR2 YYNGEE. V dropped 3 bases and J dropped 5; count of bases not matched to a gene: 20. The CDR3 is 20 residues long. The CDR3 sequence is CASSGKTGGSDGSITGELFF. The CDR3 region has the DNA TGTGCCAGCAGCGGAAAGACAGGGGGTTCCGACGGGAGCATTACCGGGGAGCTGTTTTTT.

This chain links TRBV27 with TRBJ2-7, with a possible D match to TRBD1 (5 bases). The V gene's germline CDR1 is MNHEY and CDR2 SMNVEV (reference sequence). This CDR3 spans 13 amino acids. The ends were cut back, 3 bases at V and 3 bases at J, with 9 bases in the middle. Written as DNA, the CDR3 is TGTGCCAGCAGTTTGAGACAGAACTACGAGCAGTACTTC. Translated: CASSLRQNYEQYF.

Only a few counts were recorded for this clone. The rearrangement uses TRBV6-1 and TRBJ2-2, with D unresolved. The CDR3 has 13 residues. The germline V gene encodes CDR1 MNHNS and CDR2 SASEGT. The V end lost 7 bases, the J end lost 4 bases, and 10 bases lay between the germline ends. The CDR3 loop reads CASNVGGTGELFF. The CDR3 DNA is TGTGCCAGCAACGTGGGTGGCACCGGGGAGCTGTTTTTT.

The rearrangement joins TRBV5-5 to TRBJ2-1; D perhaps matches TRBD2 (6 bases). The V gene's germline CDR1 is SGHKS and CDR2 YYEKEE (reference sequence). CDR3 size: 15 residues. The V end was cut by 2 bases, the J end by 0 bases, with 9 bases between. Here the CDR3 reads CASSFGGTSYNEQFF. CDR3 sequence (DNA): TGTGCCAGCAGCTTTGGGGGGACCTCCTACAATGAGCAGTTCTTC.

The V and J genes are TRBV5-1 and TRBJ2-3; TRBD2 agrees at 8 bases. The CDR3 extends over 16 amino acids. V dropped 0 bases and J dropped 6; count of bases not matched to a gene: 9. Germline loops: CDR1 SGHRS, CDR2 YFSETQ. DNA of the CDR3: TGCGCCAGCAGCTTGGAGGTCAGCGGGGGTAGGGATACGCAGTATTTT. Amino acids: CASSLEVSGGRDTQYF.

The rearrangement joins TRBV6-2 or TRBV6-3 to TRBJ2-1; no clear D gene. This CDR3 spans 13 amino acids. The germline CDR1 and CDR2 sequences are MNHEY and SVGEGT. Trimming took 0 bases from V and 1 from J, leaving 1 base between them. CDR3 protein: CASSYSSYNEQFF. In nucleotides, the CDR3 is TGTGCCAGCAGTTACTCGTCCTACAATGAGCAGTTCTTC.

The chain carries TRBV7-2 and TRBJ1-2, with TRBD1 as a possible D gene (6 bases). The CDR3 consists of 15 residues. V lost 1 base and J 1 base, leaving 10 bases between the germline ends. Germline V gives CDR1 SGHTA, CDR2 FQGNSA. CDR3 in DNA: TGTGCCAGCAGCTTAGTGTGGACAGATAACTATGGCTACACCTTC. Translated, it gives CASSLVWTDNYGYTF.

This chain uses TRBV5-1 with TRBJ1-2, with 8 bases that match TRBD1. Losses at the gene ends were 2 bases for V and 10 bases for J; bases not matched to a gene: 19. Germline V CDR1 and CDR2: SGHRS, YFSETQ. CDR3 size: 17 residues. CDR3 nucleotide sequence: TGCGCCAGCAGCTTAAGGGACAGGTTGGATCCCCTCAATGTCTACACCTTC. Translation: CASSLRDRLDPLNVYTF.

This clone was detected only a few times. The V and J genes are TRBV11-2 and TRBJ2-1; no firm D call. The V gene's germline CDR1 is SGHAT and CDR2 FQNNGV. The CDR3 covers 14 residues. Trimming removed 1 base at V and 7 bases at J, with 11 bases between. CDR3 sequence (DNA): TGTGCCAGCAGCTTAGGTGGCGTACGAAATGAGCAGTTCTTC. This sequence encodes CASSLGGVRNEQFF.

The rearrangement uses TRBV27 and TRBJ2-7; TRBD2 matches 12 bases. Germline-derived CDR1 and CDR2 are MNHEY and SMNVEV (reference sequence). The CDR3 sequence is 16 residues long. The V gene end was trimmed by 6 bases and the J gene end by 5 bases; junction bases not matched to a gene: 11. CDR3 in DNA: TGTGCCAGCAGCCGGACCCCTAGCGGGAGGGTAGACGAGCAGTACTTC. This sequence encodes CASSRTPSGRVDEQYF.

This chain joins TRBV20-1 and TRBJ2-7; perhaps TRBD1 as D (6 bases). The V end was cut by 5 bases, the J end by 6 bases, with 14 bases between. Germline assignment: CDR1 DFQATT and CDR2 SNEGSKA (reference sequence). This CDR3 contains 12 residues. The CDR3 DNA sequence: TGCAGTGCTCAGAAACAGGGTACCGAGCAGTACTTC. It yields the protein CSAQKQGTEQYF.

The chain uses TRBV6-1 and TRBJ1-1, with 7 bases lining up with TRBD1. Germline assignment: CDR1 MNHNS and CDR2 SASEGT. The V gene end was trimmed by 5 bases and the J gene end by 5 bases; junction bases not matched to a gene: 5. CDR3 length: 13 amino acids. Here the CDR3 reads CASSWTGRTEAFF. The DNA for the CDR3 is TGTGCCAGCAGTTGGACAGGTCGGACTGAAGCTTTCTTT.

Here the CDR3 reads CSARYSNNSPLHF. The CDR3 DNA reads TGCAGTGCTAGGTACTCGAATAATTCACCCCTCCACTTT. The chain carries TRBV20-1 and TRBJ1-6, with D unclear. Per germline, CDR1 DFQATT and CDR2 SNEGSKA (reference sequence). V lost 3 bases and J lost 5, with 8 bases in between. The CDR3 totals 13 residues.